This TCR beta chain was captured by sequencing in a study of monozygotic twins with cystic fibrosis. TCRdb's copy holds only in-frame clones and misses some; the assay was immunoSEQ multiplex PCR. The sample lists some 10,000 clones; approximately 99.4% were seen once. Germline CDR1 is SEHNR and CDR2 is FQNEAQ (reference sequence). Trimming removed 8 bases from V and 7 bases from J, with 8 bases in between. The CDR3 contains 11 residues. Material: blood. The chain couples TRBV7-9 to TRBJ2-2, with D tentatively TRBD2 (5 bases). This sequence originates from a young man with cystic fibrosis. CDR3 region: CASRTGGELFF. Written as DNA, the CDR3 is TGTGCCAGCCGGACTGGCGGGGAGCTGTTTTTT.